This is a list of T cell receptor beta chains from one sample in a study of identical twins. TCRdb itself ran the 5' RACE reads through MiXCR, one entry per CDR3 protein. The profile shows about 690,000 distinct CDR3 sequences, 21% of them singletons. A further study also used this sample, focusing on T cells expressing NK-cell markers.

The source material was PBMCs. All receptors derive from a woman aged 18 to 35 in good health. The conserved cysteine and the conserved F or W are not part of the CDR3 here. The order of the fields is V gene, clone size, CDR3 protein. The size entry is marked missing in some rows and otherwise reads once, few, many or a size class.

TRBV5-1,few,ASSPGGRLDGEQF
TRBV12-3/TRBV12-4,NA,ASSGPGVYEQY
TRBV20-1,many,SALGPSNSPLH
TRBV5-5,many,ASSFGSTGVYGYT
TRBV21-1,NA,ASSPWTFIPVGGRETQY
TRBV19,few,ASSISASSYNEQF
TRBV7-2,NA,ASSGHRGGANYGYT
TRBV6-6,many,ASSYSETQY
TRBV12-3/TRBV12-4,many,ASSLRSTDTQY
TRBV20-1,few,SALLGPQETQY
TRBV6-5,many,ASSYRPGGSGANVLT
TRBV10-3,few,AISESTRGPYEQY
TRBV11-2,NA,ASSLYPAGSNTDTQY
TRBV5-3,NA,ARSLGQWDRETVAEQF
TRBV7-7,few,ASSQSRASYEQY
TRBV7-9,NA,ASKGPRTSPADYEQF
TRBV15,NA,ATSRGELLGIGANVLT
TRBV11-1,few,ASSPPPSLVGSTDTQY